These 7 T cell receptor beta chains were sequenced from one sample in a study of T cells after posttransplantation cyclophosphamide. Sequencing was performed with immunoSEQ multiplex PCR; in TCRdb, only in-frame clones are kept and a portion is missing. The sample was found to contain about 36,000 clones, and every one recurs. The material sequenced was PBMCs. The receptors shown here come from a girl aged 5-17 years in good health, CMV-negative, and a related stem cell transplant donor.

The chain has TRBV15 and TRBJ2-3, with TRBD1 as a possible D gene (6 bases). The CDR3 has 15 amino acids. Germline CDR1 is LNHNV and CDR2 is YYDKDF (reference sequence). Trimming stripped 8 bases from V and 0 bases from J, with 15 bases between. CDR3 nucleotide sequence: TGTGCCACCGCGGACAGAATGGGTAGCACAGATACGCAGTATTTT. Translation gives CATADRMGSTDTQYF.

This clone was observed a handful of times. The rearrangement uses TRBV4-1 and TRBJ1-5, with 10 nucleotides matching TRBD1. V lost 2 bases to trimming and J lost 7 bases; unmatched junction nucleotides: 11. The CDR3 contains 17 residues. CDR1 and CDR2 from the germline V gene are MGHRA and YSYEKL. CDR3 nucleotides: TGCGCCAGCAGCCAACCGACAGGGGGCAAGATCAACCAGCCCCAGCATTTT. Protein product: CASSQPTGGKINQPQHF.

This clone was seen a few times. This sequence joins TRBV7-2 and TRBJ1-1; weak D call: TRBD1 (5 bases). V dropped 5 bases and J dropped 1 base, with 11 bases sitting between them. The CDR3 contains 14 residues. Germline V gives CDR1 SGHTA, CDR2 FQGNSA. CDR3 DNA: TGTGCCAGCAGCCGAAATCAGGGGAACACTGAAGCTTTCTTT. It encodes CASSRNQGNTEAFF. Full variable domain (outside the CDR3, taken from reference TRBV7-2 and TRBJ1-1): GAGVSQSPSNKVTEKGKDVELRCDPISGHTALYWYRQSLGQGLEFLIYFQGNSAPDKSGLPSDRFSAERTGGSVSTLTIQRTQQEDSAVYLCASSRNQGNTEAFFGQGTRLTVV.

V is TRBV27 and J is TRBJ2-5; 8 bases are a match to TRBD2. The DNA matches TRBJ2-7 better at its end, which makes the J call doubtful. Germline lookup yields CDR1 MNHEY and CDR2 SMNVEV (reference sequence). The CDR3 sequence is 14 residues long. CDR3: CASSVGLGFYEQYF. CDR3 nucleotides: TGTGCCAGCAGTGTGGGACTAGGCTTTTACGAGCAGTACTTC.

This clone was found many times. The genes are TRBV16 and TRBJ2-7, with 9 nucleotides matching TRBD1. Trimming took 6 bases from V and 5 from J; bases not matched to a gene: 2. From germline, CDR1 is KGHSY and CDR2 FQNENV. This CDR3 spans 12 amino acids. CDR3 DNA: TGTGCCAGCAGACGACAGGGGGACGAGCAGTACTTC. The encoded protein is CASRRQGDEQYF.

The rearrangement joins TRBV30 to TRBJ2-5; 10 positions match TRBD2. CDR3 length: 13 amino acids. Unmatched junction bases numbered 6, after V lost 8 bases and J lost 3 bases. CDR1 and CDR2 (germline): GTSNPN, SVGIG (reference sequence). CDR3 residues: CAGGTSGEETQYF. The CDR3 nucleotides read TGTGCCGGGGGAACTAGCGGGGAAGAGACCCAGTACTTC.

This clone showed up many times. This rearrangement joins TRBV7-2 to TRBJ1-1; no clear D. CDR1 and CDR2 (germline): SGHTA, FQGNSA. The CDR3 has 11 residues. V was pared by 6 bases and J by 6 bases, with 8 bases between. This chain's CDR3 is CASRLMAEAFF. The CDR3 DNA reads TGTGCCAGCAGACTCATGGCTGAAGCTTTCTTT.